The 13 T cell receptor beta chains below all came from one sample that was sequenced in a study of T cell changes during pregnancy in multiple sclerosis. Profiling relied on immunoSEQ multiplex PCR, and the TCRdb table lists in-frame clones only, not all of them. The sample has about 44,000 clones, approximately 96% seen once. The sample was peripheral blood, taken in the second trimester of pregnancy. The receptors come from a female donor with multiple sclerosis, enrolled in a pregnancy study.

This chain uses TRBV7-9 with TRBJ2-3; D possibly corresponds to TRBD2 (5 bases). The germline V gene has CDR1 SEHNR and CDR2 FQNEAQ (reference sequence). Between the trimmed V and J ends, which lost 5 bases and 11 bases, there was a span of 20 bases. The CDR3 totals 14 residues. Here the CDR3 DNA reads TGTGCCAGCAGCCCCGAGGGCGGCCTATTGGGGCAGTATTTT. This translates into CASSPEGGLLGQYF.

The sample holds one count of this clone. V gene TRBV5-4 combines with J gene TRBJ2-3; TRBD1 aligns across 9 bases. Germline loops: CDR1 SGHNT, CDR2 YYREEE (reference sequence). The CDR3 runs 17 residues. The trim removed 3 bases at V and 5 bases at J, leaving 13 bases unmatched. CDR3 region: CASSSGQGRWGLDTQYF. The CDR3 DNA follows: TGTGCCAGCAGCTCGGGACAGGGCCGATGGGGACTAGATACGCAGTATTTT.

The genes are TRBV28 and TRBJ1-3, with 7 bases aligning to TRBD1. The CDR3 length is 15 residues. Trimming took 1 base from V and 5 from J; bases not matched to a gene: 5. Germline lookup yields CDR1 MDHEN and CDR2 SYDVKM. CDR3 region: CASSLFPGQRNTIYF. The CDR3 DNA sequence: TGTGCCAGCAGTTTATTCCCGGGACAGAGAAACACCATATATTTT.

This clone was recorded once. J is TRBJ2-1 and V is TRBV6-5; 7 bases fit TRBD1. Unmatched junction bases numbered 7, after V lost 7 bases and J lost 4 bases. The germline V gene encodes CDR1 MNHEY and CDR2 SVGAGI. CDR3 length: 14 amino acids. This CDR3 reads CASNDRAEYNEQFF. CDR3 DNA sequence: TGTGCCAGCAATGACAGGGCGGAATACAATGAGCAGTTCTTC.

This chain joins TRBV2 and TRBJ2-5; D gene unclear. V dropped 6 bases and J dropped 5 bases, with 10 bases sitting between them. The length of the CDR3 is 12 residues. Germline V gene sequence: CDR1 SNHLY, CDR2 FYNNEI. The CDR3 DNA reads as TGTGCCAGCAGGTATTACGGGGAGACCCAGTACTTC. The encoded protein is CASRYYGETQYF.

The chain has TRBV29-1 and TRBJ2-2; 10 bases fit TRBD2. V lost 6 bases to trimming and J lost 1 base; unmatched junction nucleotides: 8. This CDR3 region has 16 residues. Germline V gene lookup returns CDR1 SQVTM and CDR2 ANQGSEA. This CDR3 is CSVRPPSGGNTGELFF. In DNA, the CDR3 is TGCAGCGTCCGGCCCCCTAGCGGGGGGAACACCGGGGAGCTGTTTTTT.

In DNA form, the CDR3 reads TGTGCCAGCGACCCGAGACAGGGTACGCGCGAGCAGTACTTC. Translated: CASDPRQGTREQYF. The chain links TRBV28 to TRBJ2-7; 7 nucleotides agree with TRBD1. Per germline, CDR1 MDHEN and CDR2 SYDVKM. This CDR3 contains 14 residues. The J segment lost 6 bases and the V segment lost 8 bases, leaving 13 bases of the junction unmatched. Complete variable domain (other parts from reference TRBV28 and TRBJ2-7): DVKVTQSSRYLVKRTGEKVFLECVQDMDHENMFWYRQDPGLGLRLIYFSYDVKMKEKGDIPEGYSVSREKKERFSLILESASTNQTSMYLCASDPRQGTREQYFGPGTRLTVT.

This chain links TRBV30 with TRBJ1-6; D is ambiguous. This CDR3 is built from 13 residues. Trimming left V 7 bases short and J 8 bases short, with 15 bases between. Germline V gene sequence: CDR1 GTSNPN, CDR2 SVGIG (reference sequence). CDR3 in amino acids: CAYPAGRHSPLHF. In DNA form, the CDR3 reads TGTGCCTACCCAGCGGGCCGTCATTCACCCCTCCACTTT.

This chain uses TRBV27 with TRBJ2-7; D is possibly TRBD1 (6 bases). The CDR3 has 12 residues. The ends were cut back, 5 bases at V and 7 bases at J, with 12 bases in the middle. In germline, CDR1 is MNHEY, CDR2 SMNVEV (reference sequence). CDR3 in amino acids: CASSGRGREQYF. Here the CDR3 DNA reads TGTGCCAGCAGTGGTAGGGGGAGAGAGCAGTACTTC.

The rearrangement links TRBV6-1 to TRBJ1-2; 7 positions match TRBD1. Germline V gives CDR1 MNHNS, CDR2 SASEGT. V lost 4 bases to trimming and J lost 2 bases; unmatched junction nucleotides: 4. The CDR3 sequence is 14 residues long. The CDR3 is CASSGQGQNYGYTF. The CDR3 nucleotides read TGTGCCAGCAGTGGACAGGGCCAAAACTATGGCTACACCTTC.

The gene calls are TRBV5-1 and TRBJ1-1; D is perhaps TRBD1 (5 bases). V was clipped by 2 bases and J by 0 bases, with 8 bases between them. CDR3 length: 14 amino acids. The V gene's germline CDR1 is SGHRS and CDR2 YFSETQ. The CDR3 region has the DNA TGCGCCAGCAGCTTCAGGGCCATGAACACTGAAGCTTTCTTT. It specifies CASSFRAMNTEAFF.

CDR3 in amino acids: CASSQDFRGLGETQYF. CDR3 sequence (DNA): TGCGCCAGCAGCCAAGATTTCAGGGGGCTGGGGGAGACCCAGTACTTC. The chain links TRBV4-1 to TRBJ2-5, with 8 nucleotides matching TRBD1. The CDR3 length is 16 residues. The J segment lost 5 bases and the V segment lost 0 bases, leaving 8 bases of the junction unmatched. Germline V gives CDR1 MGHRA, CDR2 YSYEKL.

This chain connects TRBV15 to TRBJ2-3; possible D gene TRBD2, 7 bases. V was cut by 6 bases and J by 4 bases, with 17 bases left in between. The CDR3 has 15 residues. Germline lookup yields CDR1 LNHNV and CDR2 YYDKDF (reference sequence). The CDR3 coding sequence is TGTGCCACCAGGGGGGGAGGGGGGTCGGCAGATACGCAGTATTTT. Translated, it gives CATRGGGGSADTQYF.